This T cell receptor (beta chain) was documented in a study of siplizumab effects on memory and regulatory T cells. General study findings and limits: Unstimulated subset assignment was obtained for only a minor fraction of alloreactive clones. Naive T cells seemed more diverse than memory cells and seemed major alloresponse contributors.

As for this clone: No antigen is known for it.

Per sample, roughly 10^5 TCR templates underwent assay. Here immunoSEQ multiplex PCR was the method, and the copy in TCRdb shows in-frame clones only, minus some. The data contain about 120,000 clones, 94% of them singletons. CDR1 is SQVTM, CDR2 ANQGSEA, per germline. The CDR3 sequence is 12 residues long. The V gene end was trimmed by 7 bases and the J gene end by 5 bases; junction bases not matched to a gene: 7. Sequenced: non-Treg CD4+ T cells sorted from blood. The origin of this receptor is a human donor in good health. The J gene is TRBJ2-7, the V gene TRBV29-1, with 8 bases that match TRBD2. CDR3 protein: CSASDSGNEQYF. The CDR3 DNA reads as TGCAGCGCCTCCGATAGCGGGAACGAGCAGTACTTC.